A single sample gave rise to the 9 T cell receptor beta chains below, sequenced in a study of T cells in Graves' hyperthyroidism and ophthalmopathy. The source material, RNA transcripts, was used to amplify TCR beta CDR3 regions. HTBI primers drove first-round RT-PCR of the TCR CDR3. One entry per CDR3 protein results from TCRdb running MiXCR on the multiplex PCR reads. The table has hundreds of thousands of distinct CDR3 sequences, nearly 20% seen once; the top ten hold roughly 44%. Sequences were obtained from blood. The receptors here all came from a man between 40 and 49 years old with Graves' ophthalmopathy.

The rearrangement joins TRBV5-1 to TRBJ2-7; D might be TRBD2 (6 bases). This CDR3 is 15 amino acids long. The V gene lost 1 base and the J gene lost 2 bases, with 13 bases spanning the gap. Germline V lookup: CDR1 SGHRS, CDR2 YFSETQ. The CDR3 protein is CASSLLEGKPYEQYF. In DNA, the CDR3 is TGCGCCAGCAGCTTGTTGGAGGGTAAGCCCTACGAGCAGTACTTC.

The sample holds a few counts of this clonotype. This sequence joins TRBV24-1 and TRBJ1-4; D unclear. Germline V gene lookup returns CDR1 KGHDR and CDR2 SFDVKD. The CDR3 runs to 10 residues. The V gene lost 9 bases and the J gene lost 7 bases, with 5 bases spanning the gap. DNA for the CDR3: TGTGCCACCCTGACTGAAAAACTGTTTTTT. Its translation is CATLTEKLFF.

This clonotype was counted at least ten times. CDR3 in amino acids: CASSLERSRPEAFF. DNA for the CDR3: TGTGCCAGCAGTTTGGAAAGGAGTAGGCCTGAAGCTTTCTTT. The chain employs TRBV27 and TRBJ1-1; D gene unclear. The CDR3 runs 14 residues. In germline, CDR1 is MNHEY, CDR2 SMNVEV (reference sequence). Trimming took 3 bases from V and 6 from J, leaving 14 bases between them.

This clonotype was seen a few times. The CDR3 reads CASSLGRYSGEQYF. DNA of the CDR3: TGTGCCAGCAGCTTGGGACGATATTCAGGCGAGCAGTACTTC. The J gene is TRBJ2-7, the V gene TRBV7-8; D is possibly TRBD1 or TRBD2 (5 bases each). Germline-derived CDR1 and CDR2 are SGHVS and FQNEAQ. V shed 3 bases and J shed 6 bases, with 15 bases lying between them. The CDR3 sequence is 14 residues long.

There are a few counts of this clonotype. The chain links TRBV6-1 to TRBJ1-1, with D tentatively TRBD1 (5 bases). Between the trimmed V and J ends, which lost 6 bases and 1 base, there was a span of 12 bases. Germline CDR1 reads MNHNS; CDR2 reads SASEGT. The CDR3 contains 14 residues. The CDR3 bases are TGTGCCAGCAGATTAGGGACGTCGAACACTGAAGCTTTCTTT. Its translation is CASRLGTSNTEAFF.

This sequence joins TRBV5-5 and TRBJ1-5; possibly TRBD1 for D (6 bases). V dropped 4 bases and J dropped 3 bases, with 20 bases sitting between them. CDR1 SGHKS and CDR2 YYEKEE come from the germline V gene (reference sequence). This CDR3 comprises 17 residues. The DNA for the CDR3 is TGTGCCAGCAGCCCGACCCCCCAGGGGCCCTTCAATCAGCCCCAGCATTTT. This sequence encodes CASSPTPQGPFNQPQHF.

This clonotype was counted a single time. V gene TRBV6-1 combines with J gene TRBJ1-5; 7 bases line up with TRBD1. Trimming removed 8 bases from V and 1 base from J; junction bases left unmatched: 5. The germline V gene encodes CDR1 MNHNS and CDR2 SASEGT. The CDR3 consists of 14 residues. CDR3 residues: CASGQVGSNQPQHF. The CDR3 nucleotides read TGTGCCAGCGGACAGGTCGGCAGCAATCAGCCCCAGCATTTT.

This clonotype was counted ten times or more. The gene calls are TRBV7-9 and TRBJ2-1; TRBD2 matches at 8 bases. V was pared by 2 bases and J by 5 bases, with 2 bases of the junction left unmatched. The length of the CDR3 is 14 residues. Germline V gene sequence: CDR1 SEHNR, CDR2 FQNEAQ (reference sequence). In DNA form, the CDR3 reads TGTGCCAGCAGCTTAAGCGGGAGTAACAATGAGCAGTTCTTC. Protein: CASSLSGSNNEQFF.

Ten or more counts support this clonotype. The chain carries TRBV7-2 and TRBJ2-3, with TRBD2 matching 7 bases. Germline trimming cut 5 bases from V and 0 bases from J; bases unmatched to any gene: 8. Per germline, CDR1 SGHTA and CDR2 FQGNSA. The CDR3 is made up of 16 amino acids. This chain's CDR3 is CASSRGGSPSTDTQYF. The CDR3 DNA reads as TGTGCCAGCAGCCGCGGGGGATCCCCTAGCACAGATACGCAGTATTTT. The whole variable domain, remainder taken from reference TRBV7-2 and TRBJ2-3, is GAGVSQSPSNKVTEKGKDVELRCDPISGHTALYWYRQSLGQGLEFLIYFQGNSAPDKSGLPSDRFSAERTGGSVSTLTIQRTQQEDSAVYLCASSRGGSPSTDTQYFGPGTRLTVL.